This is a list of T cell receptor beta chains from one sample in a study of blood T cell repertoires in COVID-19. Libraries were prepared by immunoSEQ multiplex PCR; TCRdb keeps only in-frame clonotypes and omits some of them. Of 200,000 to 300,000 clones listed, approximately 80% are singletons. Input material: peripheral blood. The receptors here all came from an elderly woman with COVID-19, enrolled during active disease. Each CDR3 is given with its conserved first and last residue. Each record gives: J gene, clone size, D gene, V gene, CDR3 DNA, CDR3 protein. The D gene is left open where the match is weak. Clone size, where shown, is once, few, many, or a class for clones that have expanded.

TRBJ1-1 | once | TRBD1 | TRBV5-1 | TGCGCCAGCAGGACAGGGGGCACCACTGAAGCTTTCTTT | CASRTGGTTEAFF
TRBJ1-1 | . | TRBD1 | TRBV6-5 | TGTGCCAGCAGTTACGACAGGGGCACTGAAGCTTTCTTT | CASSYDRGTEAFF
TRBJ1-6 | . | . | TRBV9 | TGTGCCAGCAGCCCTTACAGGGTTAATTCACCCCTCCACTTT | CASSPYRVNSPLHF
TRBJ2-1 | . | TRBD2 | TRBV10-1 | TGCGCCAGCAGTTCGGGACTAGTGACCTACAATGAGCAGTTCTTC | CASSSGLVTYNEQFF
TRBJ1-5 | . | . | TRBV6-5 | TGTGCCAGCAGTTACTCGAGTCGCAATCAGCCCCAGCATTTT | CASSYSSRNQPQHF
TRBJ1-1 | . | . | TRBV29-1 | TGCAGCGTTGATCTGGCAGTTAACACTGAAGCTTTCTTT | CSVDLAVNTEAFF
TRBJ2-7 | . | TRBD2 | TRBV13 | TGTGCCAGCAGCTTCTTGGACGGCGGGAGGATACGGTACTTC | CASSFLDGGRIRYF
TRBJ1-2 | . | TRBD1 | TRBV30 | TGTGCCTGGACCCTCACAGGGGTTGGCTACACCTTC | CAWTLTGVGYTF
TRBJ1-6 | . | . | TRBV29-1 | TGCAGCGTTAAGGGGCCCAATAATTCACCCCTCCACTTT | CSVKGPNNSPLHF
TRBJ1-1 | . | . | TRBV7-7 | TGTGCTAGCAGCGCAGATTCGAACACTGAAGCTTTCTTT | CASSADSNTEAFF
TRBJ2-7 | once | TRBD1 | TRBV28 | TGTGCCAGCAGTGGACAGGCGCCCTACGAGCAGTACTTC | CASSGQAPYEQYF
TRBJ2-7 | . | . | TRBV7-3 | TGTGCCAGCAGCTTAGGGCACAGTTCCTCCGAGCAGTACTTC | CASSLGHSSSEQYF
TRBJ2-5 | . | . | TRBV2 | TGTGCCAGCGGTAGGGGGGAGACCCAGTACTTC | CASGRGETQYF
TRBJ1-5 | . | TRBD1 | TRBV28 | TGTGCCAGCGGCCCGGGACAGGGAAGGTCTCAGCCCCAGCATTTT | CASGPGQGRSQPQHF
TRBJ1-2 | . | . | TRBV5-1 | TGCGCCAGCAGCTTGTCCCTTAACTATGGCTACACCTTC | CASSLSLNYGYTF
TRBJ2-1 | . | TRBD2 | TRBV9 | TGTGCCAGCAGCGTAGGGGCGGGAGGGACCTACAATGAGCAGTTCTTC | CASSVGAGGTYNEQFF
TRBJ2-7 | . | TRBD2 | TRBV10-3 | TGTGCCATCAGAAGGGGACTAGCGGGAGGCGCAAAATCGGACGAGCAGTACTTC | CAIRRGLAGGAKSDEQYF
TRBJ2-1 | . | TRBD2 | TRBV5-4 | TGTGCCAGCAGCTTGACTAGCGGGAGTTCCTACAATGAGCAGTTCTTC | CASSLTSGSSYNEQFF
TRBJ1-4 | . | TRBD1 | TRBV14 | TGTGCCAGCAGCCAATCGGACAGGGGTGGGGAAAAACTGTTTTTT | CASSQSDRGGEKLFF
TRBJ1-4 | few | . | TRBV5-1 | TGCGCCAGCAGCTTGGGACAGAAACTGTTTTTT | CASSLGQKLFF
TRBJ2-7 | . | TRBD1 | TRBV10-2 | TGCGCCAGCAGTGAACAGGGGCTATACGAGCAGTACTTC | CASSEQGLYEQYF
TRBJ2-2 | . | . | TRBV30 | TGTGCCTGGAGTGTTGTGGGAGAGACCGGGGAGCTGTTTTTT | CAWSVVGETGELFF
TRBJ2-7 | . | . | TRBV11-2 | TGTGCCAGCAGCCCTGGACTGGGGGCCGGGCAGTACTTC | CASSPGLGAGQYF
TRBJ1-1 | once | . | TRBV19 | TGTGCCAGTAGTATAGATACCCTGGGACAGAACACTGAAGCTTTCTTT | CASSIDTLGQNTEAFF
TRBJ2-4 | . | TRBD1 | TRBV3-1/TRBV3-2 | TGTGCCAGCAGCCAAGGTGAAGGACAGGGGGGAAACATTCAGTACTTC | CASSQGEGQGGNIQYF
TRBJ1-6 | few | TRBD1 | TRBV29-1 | TGCAGCGTGGGGGACAGCTTAGATTCACCCCTCCACTTT | CSVGDSLDSPLHF
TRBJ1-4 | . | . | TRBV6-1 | TGTGCCAGCAGCGAAGACCGCGGCCAACTGGAAAAACTGTTTTTT | CASSEDRGQLEKLFF
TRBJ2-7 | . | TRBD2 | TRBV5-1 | TGCGCCAGCAGCCCGCGGACTAGCGGGAGGGGAGACGAGCAGTACTTC | CASSPRTSGRGDEQYF
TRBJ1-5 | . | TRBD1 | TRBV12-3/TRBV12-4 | TGTGCCAGCAGTTATGACAGGGACGGGCCCCAGCATTTT | CASSYDRDGPQHF
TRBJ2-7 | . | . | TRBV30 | TGTGCCTGGTCGGACAGCTCGTACGAGCAGTACTTC | CAWSDSSYEQYF
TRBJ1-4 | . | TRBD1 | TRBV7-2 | TGTGCCAGCAGCCCCGGGACAGAGAGAAATGAAAAACTGTTTTTT | CASSPGTERNEKLFF
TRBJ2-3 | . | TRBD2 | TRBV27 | TGTGCCAGCAGGATTAGCGGGAGGATCACAGATACGCAGTATTTT | CASRISGRITDTQYF
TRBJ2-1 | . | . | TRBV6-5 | TGTGCCAGCACCGCGGCGGATGAGCAGTTCTTC | CASTAADEQFF
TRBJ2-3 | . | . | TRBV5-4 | TGTGCCAGCAGCTTCGAGAGTGGCACAGATACGCAGTATTTT | CASSFESGTDTQYF
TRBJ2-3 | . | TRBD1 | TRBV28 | TGTGCCAGCAGTTTATTGAAGGACAGGCCATTCACAGATACGCAGTATTTT | CASSLLKDRPFTDTQYF
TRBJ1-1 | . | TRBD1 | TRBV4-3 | TGCGCCAGCAGCTACGACAGGGGGAACACTGAAGCTTTCTTT | CASSYDRGNTEAFF
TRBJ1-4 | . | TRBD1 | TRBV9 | TGTGCCAGCAGCCCTACCCCGGGACAGGGGAATGAAAAACTGTTTTTT | CASSPTPGQGNEKLFF
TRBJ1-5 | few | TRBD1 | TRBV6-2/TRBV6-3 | TGTGCCAGCAGTGGACCCTCAGGGGGAGCGGGCAATCAGCCCCAGCATTTT | CASSGPSGGAGNQPQHF
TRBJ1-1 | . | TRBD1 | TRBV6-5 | TGTGCCAGCGAGAGGGCAGGGGGTGAAGCTTTCTTT | CASERAGGEAFF
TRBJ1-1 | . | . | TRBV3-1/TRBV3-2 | TGTGCCAGCAGCCAAGTTCAGGGAACTGAAGCTTTCTTT | CASSQVQGTEAFF
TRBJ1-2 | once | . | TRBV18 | TGTGCCAGCTCACCAGGGGGCGTCTATGGCTACACCTTC | CASSPGGVYGYTF
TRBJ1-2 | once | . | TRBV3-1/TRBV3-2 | TGTGCCAGCAGCTTGTGGGACCGGGAGAACTATGGCTACACCTTC | CASSLWDRENYGYTF
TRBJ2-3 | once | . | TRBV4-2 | TGTGCCAGCAGCCAAGATTGGGAAGGGCGGGAGAGAGCAGGGGCCCCAGATACGCAGTATTTT | CASSQDWEGRERAGAPDTQYF
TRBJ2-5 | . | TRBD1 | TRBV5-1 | TGCGCCAGCAAGGACAGGATACAAGAGACCCAGTACTTC | CASKDRIQETQYF
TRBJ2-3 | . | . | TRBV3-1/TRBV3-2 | TGTGCCAGCAGCCAAGCTGCGACAGATACGCAGTATTTT | CASSQAATDTQYF
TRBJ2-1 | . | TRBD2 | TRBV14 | TGTGCCAGCAGCCAATGGACTAGCCTGAGCTCCTACAATGAGCAGTTCTTC | CASSQWTSLSSYNEQFF
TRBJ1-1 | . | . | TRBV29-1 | TGCAGCGTAACTACCGGGACAACGAACACTGAAGCTTTCTTT | CSVTTGTTNTEAFF
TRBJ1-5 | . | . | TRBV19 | TGTGCCAGTAGTCACAGGGACAATCAGCCCCAGCATTTT | CASSHRDNQPQHF
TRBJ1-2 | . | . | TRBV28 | TGTGCCAGCAGCTCTGGTCCCTACAACTATGGCTACACCTTC | CASSSGPYNYGYTF
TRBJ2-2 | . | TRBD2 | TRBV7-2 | TGTGCCAGCAGTTTCCGGACTAGCGGGAACACCGGGGAGCTGTTTTTT | CASSFRTSGNTGELFF